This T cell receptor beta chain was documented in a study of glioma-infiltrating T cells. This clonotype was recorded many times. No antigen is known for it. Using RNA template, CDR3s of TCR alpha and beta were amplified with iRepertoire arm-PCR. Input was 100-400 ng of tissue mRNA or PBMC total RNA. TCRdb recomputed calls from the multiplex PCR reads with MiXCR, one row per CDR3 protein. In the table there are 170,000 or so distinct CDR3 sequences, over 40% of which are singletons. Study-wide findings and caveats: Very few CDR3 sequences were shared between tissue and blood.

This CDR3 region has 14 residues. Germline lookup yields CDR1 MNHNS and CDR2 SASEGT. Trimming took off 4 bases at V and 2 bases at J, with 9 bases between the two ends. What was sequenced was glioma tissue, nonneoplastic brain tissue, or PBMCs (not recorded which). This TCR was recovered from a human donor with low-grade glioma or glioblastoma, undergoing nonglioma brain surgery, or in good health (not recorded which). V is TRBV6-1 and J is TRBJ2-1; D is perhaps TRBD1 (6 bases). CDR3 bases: TGTGCCAGCAGTGGGCAGGGGACCTACAATGAGCAGTTCTTC. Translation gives CASSGQGTYNEQFF.